This entry lists 5 T cell receptor beta chains sequenced from one sample in a study of cytomegalovirus exposure and HLA in healthy donors. Primers for the PCR totalled 60 Vbeta and 13 Jbeta. Some clones are missing from TCRdb's copy, which holds only in-frame ones; the method was immunoSEQ multiplex PCR. Of around 45,000 clones in the sample, approximately 65% were seen once. Sequences were obtained from PBMCs. All receptors derive from a man under 40 in good health and CMV-seronegative.

The chain carries TRBV19 and TRBJ1-5; 11 bases line up with TRBD1. V lost 7 bases, J lost 6 bases, and 17 bases stayed unmatched. Germline CDR1 LNHDA, CDR2 SQIVND (reference sequence). This CDR3 comprises 18 residues. The CDR3 DNA sequence: TGTGCCAGTATTGGCGGACAGGGGGCTTTTAGTACGGGTCAGCCCCAGCATTTT. It is translated as CASIGGQGAFSTGQPQHF.

By sample share, this clone is medium-sized. The genes are TRBV6-5 and TRBJ2-3; 10 bases are a match to TRBD2. Germline trimming cut 6 bases from V and 5 bases from J; bases unmatched to any gene: 2. CDR3 size: 13 residues. CDR1 is MNHEY, CDR2 SVGAGI, per germline. CDR3 DNA sequence: TGTGCCAGCAGGAGACTAGCGGGAGATACGCAGTATTTT. It is translated as CASRRLAGDTQYF.

This chain links TRBV11-2 with TRBJ1-5, with no clear D. V was clipped by 1 base and J by 7 bases, with 20 bases between them. The CDR3 spans 17 residues. Germline CDR1 SGHAT, CDR2 FQNNGV. The DNA for the CDR3 is TGTGCCAGCAGCTTAGGGGCTTCCTTGAGGGAATGGCAGCCCCAGCATTTT. This translates into CASSLGASLREWQPQHF.

The genes are TRBV5-1 and TRBJ2-7; D is ambiguous. This CDR3 has 12 amino acids. Germline CDR1 and CDR2: SGHRS and YFSETQ. V lost 7 bases and J 7 bases, leaving 15 bases between the germline ends. CDR3 residues: CASHKDSREQYF. The DNA of the CDR3 is TGCGCCAGCCACAAAGACTCTCGGGAGCAGTACTTC.

The chain joins TRBV11-2 to TRBJ2-7; TRBD2 agrees at 12 bases. The CDR3 length is 15 residues. Germline V gene lookup returns CDR1 SGHAT and CDR2 FQNNGV. Trimming took 4 bases from V and 4 from J; bases not matched to a gene: 5. Written as DNA, the CDR3 is TGTGCCAGCAGCTCGACTAGCGGGAGTCTATACGAGCAGTACTTC. Translating it yields CASSSTSGSLYEQYF.